A selection of T cell receptor beta chains follows, all from one sample in a study of shared clonotypes between healthy human individuals. The data were produced by immunoSEQ multiplex PCR, yet TCRdb's version contains in-frame clones alone and is incomplete. The sample lists around 2,000,000 clones, approximately 95% occurring once. The sequencing input was naive CD4+ T cells sorted from blood. The receptors originated from a man in his late teens or twenties in good health. Each CDR3 is given with its conserved first and last residue. Fields, in order: clone size, V gene, J gene, D gene, CDR3 protein, CDR3 DNA. The D gene is left open where the match is weak. Clone size is stated in some rows and not others, as once, few, many or a class when expanded.

abundance: .; v_gene: TRBV29-1; j_gene: TRBJ2-1; d_gene: .; CDR3aa: CSVDVGLGNHNEQFF; CDR3nt: TGCAGCGTTGATGTGGGGCTAGGGAATCACAATGAGCAGTTCTTC
abundance: .; v_gene: TRBV11-2; j_gene: TRBJ2-1; d_gene: .; CDR3aa: CASSLAVWEYNEQFF; CDR3nt: TGTGCCAGCAGCTTAGCGGTTTGGGAATATAATGAGCAGTTCTTC
abundance: .; v_gene: TRBV19; j_gene: TRBJ2-6; d_gene: .; CDR3aa: CASRRGIAGANVLTF; CDR3nt: TGTGCCAGTAGACGGGGAATAGCGGGGGCCAACGTCCTGACTTTC
abundance: .; v_gene: TRBV28; j_gene: TRBJ1-5; d_gene: .; CDR3aa: CASSLSLEYQPQHF; CDR3nt: TGTGCCAGCAGTTTAAGCCTCGAATATCAGCCCCAGCATTTT
abundance: .; v_gene: TRBV18; j_gene: TRBJ2-7; d_gene: .; CDR3aa: CASSEGWTYEQYF; CDR3nt: TGTGCCAGCTCCGAGGGCTGGACCTACGAGCAGTACTTC
abundance: .; v_gene: TRBV11-3; j_gene: TRBJ2-7; d_gene: .; CDR3aa: CASSSPETYEQYF; CDR3nt: TGTGCCAGCAGCTCACCCGAAACCTACGAGCAGTACTTC
abundance: once; v_gene: TRBV19; j_gene: TRBJ2-3; d_gene: TRBD2; CDR3aa: CASSISSGRTDTQYF; CDR3nt: TGTGCCAGTAGTATATCCAGCGGGAGAACAGATACGCAGTATTTT
abundance: .; v_gene: TRBV5-1; j_gene: TRBJ2-5; d_gene: TRBD2; CDR3aa: CASSLMVLAGSGGTQYF; CDR3nt: TGCGCCAGCAGCTTGATGGTCCTAGCGGGGTCGGGAGGGACCCAGTACTTC
abundance: .; v_gene: TRBV6-6; j_gene: TRBJ2-2; d_gene: .; CDR3aa: CASSRQNTGELFF; CDR3nt: TGTGCCAGCAGTAGACAGAACACCGGGGAGCTGTTTTTT
abundance: .; v_gene: TRBV5-6; j_gene: TRBJ2-7; d_gene: .; CDR3aa: CASSQDSYEQYF; CDR3nt: TGTGCCAGCAGCCAGGACTCCTACGAGCAGTACTTC
abundance: .; v_gene: TRBV9; j_gene: TRBJ2-1; d_gene: TRBD2; CDR3aa: CASSATGLAGGGNEQFF; CDR3nt: TGTGCCAGCAGCGCAACCGGACTAGCGGGGGGCGGCAATGAGCAGTTCTTC
abundance: .; v_gene: TRBV28; j_gene: TRBJ1-6; d_gene: .; CDR3aa: CASSLPSNSPLHF; CDR3nt: TGTGCCAGCAGTTTACCCTCGAATTCACCCCTCCACTTT
abundance: .; v_gene: TRBV6-5; j_gene: TRBJ1-1; d_gene: .; CDR3aa: CASSIHRAMNTEAFF; CDR3nt: TGTGCCAGCAGTATACACAGGGCGATGAACACTGAAGCTTTCTTT
abundance: .; v_gene: TRBV7-6; j_gene: TRBJ2-3; d_gene: TRBD2; CDR3aa: CASKVSGRESDTQYF; CDR3nt: TGTGCCAGCAAGGTTTCCGGGAGGGAGTCAGATACGCAGTATTTT
abundance: .; v_gene: TRBV5-1; j_gene: TRBJ2-7; d_gene: TRBD1; CDR3aa: CASSLYGTGSSYEQYF; CDR3nt: TGCGCCAGCAGCTTGTACGGGACAGGGAGCTCCTACGAGCAGTACTTC
abundance: .; v_gene: TRBV1; j_gene: TRBJ2-1; d_gene: .; CDR3aa: CTSSQILAGVGEQFF; CDR3nt: TGCACCAGCAGCCAGATACTAGCGGGAGTTGGAGAGCAGTTCTTC
abundance: .; v_gene: TRBV27; j_gene: TRBJ2-1; d_gene: .; CDR3aa: CASSLYPTGSSYNEQFF; CDR3nt: TGTGCCAGCAGTTTGTACCCGACGGGGAGCTCCTACAATGAGCAGTTCTTC
abundance: .; v_gene: TRBV2; j_gene: TRBJ2-1; d_gene: TRBD1; CDR3aa: CASRTDRGPNEQFF; CDR3nt: TGTGCCAGCCGTACGGACAGGGGTCCCAATGAGCAGTTCTTC
abundance: .; v_gene: TRBV11-2; j_gene: TRBJ2-1; d_gene: .; CDR3aa: CASRRDSYNEQFF; CDR3nt: TGTGCCAGCAGACGGGACTCCTACAATGAGCAGTTCTTC
abundance: many; v_gene: TRBV27; j_gene: TRBJ1-1; d_gene: .; CDR3aa: CASSLFPGRNEAFF; CDR3nt: TGTGCCAGCAGTTTATTCCCCGGACGGAATGAAGCTTTCTTT
abundance: .; v_gene: TRBV6-5; j_gene: TRBJ2-7; d_gene: TRBD2; CDR3aa: CASRRLAGGEQYF; CDR3nt: TGTGCCAGCAGGCGACTAGCGGGAGGCGAGCAGTACTTC
abundance: .; v_gene: TRBV10-3; j_gene: TRBJ2-1; d_gene: .; CDR3aa: CAISDRQTNEQFF; CDR3nt: TGTGCCATCTCCGACAGGCAGACCAATGAGCAGTTCTTC
abundance: once; v_gene: TRBV30; j_gene: TRBJ2-1; d_gene: .; CDR3aa: CAWRREYNEQFF; CDR3nt: TGTGCCTGGAGGAGGGAATACAATGAGCAGTTCTTC
abundance: .; v_gene: TRBV5-1; j_gene: TRBJ1-1; d_gene: .; CDR3aa: CASSPGDRENTEAFF; CDR3nt: TGCGCCAGCAGCCCCGGGGATCGAGAGAACACTGAAGCTTTCTTT
abundance: .; v_gene: TRBV7-9; j_gene: TRBJ2-1; d_gene: .; CDR3aa: CASTTYGNEQFF; CDR3nt: TGTGCCAGCACCACTTATGGGAATGAGCAGTTCTTC
abundance: .; v_gene: TRBV5-1; j_gene: TRBJ2-5; d_gene: TRBD1; CDR3aa: CASSLGGTGGQETQYF; CDR3nt: TGCGCCAGCAGCTTGGGAGGGACAGGGGGACAAGAGACCCAGTACTTC
abundance: .; v_gene: TRBV29-1; j_gene: TRBJ1-3; d_gene: .; CDR3aa: CSVSRGGETGNTIYF; CDR3nt: TGCAGCGTTTCCCGGGGAGGGGAGACTGGAAACACCATATATTTT
abundance: .; v_gene: TRBV10-3; j_gene: TRBJ2-2; d_gene: .; CDR3aa: CAISGAGELFF; CDR3nt: TGTGCCATCTCTGGCGCCGGGGAGCTGTTTTTT
abundance: .; v_gene: TRBV10-1; j_gene: TRBJ2-7; d_gene: TRBD1; CDR3aa: CASSPGQGWDYEQYF; CDR3nt: TGCGCCAGCAGTCCCGGACAGGGTTGGGACTACGAGCAGTACTTC
abundance: .; v_gene: TRBV2; j_gene: TRBJ2-3; d_gene: .; CDR3aa: CASKRLSDTQYF; CDR3nt: TGTGCCAGCAAAAGGCTGTCAGATACGCAGTATTTT
abundance: .; v_gene: TRBV18; j_gene: TRBJ1-2; d_gene: TRBD1; CDR3aa: CASSLTGGYFDGYTF; CDR3nt: TGTGCCAGCTCACTTACAGGGGGCTACTTCGATGGCTACACCTTC
abundance: .; v_gene: TRBV19; j_gene: TRBJ2-5; d_gene: TRBD2; CDR3aa: CASKGLAGGAQYF; CDR3nt: TGTGCCAGTAAAGGACTAGCGGGGGGGGCCCAGTACTTC
abundance: .; v_gene: TRBV10-3; j_gene: TRBJ1-6; d_gene: TRBD1; CDR3aa: CAARTGANSPLHF; CDR3nt: TGTGCCGCCAGGACAGGGGCTAATTCACCCCTCCACTTT
abundance: .; v_gene: TRBV2; j_gene: TRBJ2-1; d_gene: .; CDR3aa: CASSPNIGSEQFF; CDR3nt: TGTGCCAGCAGTCCCAATATTGGGAGTGAGCAGTTCTTC
abundance: .; v_gene: TRBV21-1; j_gene: TRBJ2-7; d_gene: .; CDR3aa: CASSTLPGTGGSKDYEQYF; CDR3nt: TGTGCCAGCAGCACACTACCCGGGACAGGGGGATCGAAGGACTACGAGCAGTACTTC
abundance: once; v_gene: TRBV5-4; j_gene: TRBJ1-3; d_gene: .; CDR3aa: CASSLMGLGGNTIYF; CDR3nt: TGTGCCAGCAGCTTGATGGGGCTGGGAGGAAACACCATATATTTT
abundance: .; v_gene: TRBV10-1; j_gene: TRBJ2-1; d_gene: .; CDR3aa: CASGGRNEQFF; CDR3nt: TGCGCCAGCGGGGGTCGAAATGAGCAGTTCTTC
abundance: .; v_gene: TRBV5-5; j_gene: TRBJ1-3; d_gene: .; CDR3aa: CASSLALGRDRNTIYF; CDR3nt: TGTGCCAGCAGCTTGGCCTTGGGGCGTGATAGAAACACCATATATTTT
abundance: .; v_gene: TRBV28; j_gene: TRBJ2-1; d_gene: TRBD2; CDR3aa: CASSTVGLANNEQFF; CDR3nt: TGTGCCAGCAGCACCGTGGGACTAGCAAACAATGAGCAGTTCTTC
abundance: .; v_gene: TRBV5-1; j_gene: TRBJ2-5; d_gene: .; CDR3aa: CASSPTGMETQYF; CDR3nt: TGCGCCAGCAGCCCCACGGGGATGGAGACCCAGTACTTC
abundance: few; v_gene: TRBV5-4; j_gene: TRBJ1-6; d_gene: .; CDR3aa: CASSAGGQGNSPLHF; CDR3nt: TGTGCCAGCAGCGCGGGCGGGCAGGGTAATTCACCCCTCCACTTT
abundance: .; v_gene: TRBV7-8; j_gene: TRBJ2-7; d_gene: TRBD2; CDR3aa: CASSLGLAGGRYEQYF; CDR3nt: TGTGCCAGCAGCTTAGGTCTAGCGGGAGGGAGATACGAGCAGTACTTC
abundance: .; v_gene: TRBV7-9; j_gene: TRBJ1-1; d_gene: .; CDR3aa: CASSLTPSGTEAFF; CDR3nt: TGTGCCAGCAGCTTAACGCCCTCTGGGACTGAAGCTTTCTTT